This T cell receptor (beta chain) was recorded in a study of OX40 agonist ivuxolimab in advanced cancers. At the level of the study: At 65% to 90% male, the cohort had a mean age of approximately 60 years, ranging from 23 to 79. Partial responses were seen in three patients, one with hepatocellular carcinoma and two with cutaneous melanoma.

A note on this clone: The antigen remains unidentified.

Assay: immunoSEQ multiplex PCR; the TCRdb copy retains only in-frame clones and omits some. The profile shows around 50,000 clones, around 77% of them singletons. The study's findings and limits: Normalized expansion of T-cell clones was also low for some nonresponders.

Unmatched junction bases numbered 4, after V lost 2 bases and J lost 4 bases. Germline lookup yields CDR1 SGHDT and CDR2 YYEEEE. The CDR3 is 15 residues long. The V call is TRBV5-6, the J call TRBJ2-5, with 11 bases lining up with TRBD2. The sample here was CD4+ or CD8+ T cells sorted from blood, taken in a trial of the OX40 agonist ivuxolimab. The receptor comes from an adult with an advanced solid tumor such as melanoma, head and neck, liver or kidney cancer. CDR3 in DNA: TGTGCCAGCAGCTTAGGGCTAGCGGGAGGAGAGACCCAGTACTTC. Residues: CASSLGLAGGETQYF.